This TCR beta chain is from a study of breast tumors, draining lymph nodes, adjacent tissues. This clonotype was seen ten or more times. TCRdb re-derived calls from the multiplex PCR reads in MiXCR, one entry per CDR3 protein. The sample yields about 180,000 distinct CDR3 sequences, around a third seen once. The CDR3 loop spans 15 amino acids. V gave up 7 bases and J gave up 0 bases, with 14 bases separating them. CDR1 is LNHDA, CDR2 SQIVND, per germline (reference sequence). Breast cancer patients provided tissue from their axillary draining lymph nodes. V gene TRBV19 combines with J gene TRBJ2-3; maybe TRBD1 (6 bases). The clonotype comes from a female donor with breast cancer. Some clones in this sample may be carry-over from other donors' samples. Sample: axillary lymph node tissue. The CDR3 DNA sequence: TGTGCCAGTACCCCCCGACAGGCTAGCACAGATACGCAGTATTTT. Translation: CASTPRQASTDTQYF.